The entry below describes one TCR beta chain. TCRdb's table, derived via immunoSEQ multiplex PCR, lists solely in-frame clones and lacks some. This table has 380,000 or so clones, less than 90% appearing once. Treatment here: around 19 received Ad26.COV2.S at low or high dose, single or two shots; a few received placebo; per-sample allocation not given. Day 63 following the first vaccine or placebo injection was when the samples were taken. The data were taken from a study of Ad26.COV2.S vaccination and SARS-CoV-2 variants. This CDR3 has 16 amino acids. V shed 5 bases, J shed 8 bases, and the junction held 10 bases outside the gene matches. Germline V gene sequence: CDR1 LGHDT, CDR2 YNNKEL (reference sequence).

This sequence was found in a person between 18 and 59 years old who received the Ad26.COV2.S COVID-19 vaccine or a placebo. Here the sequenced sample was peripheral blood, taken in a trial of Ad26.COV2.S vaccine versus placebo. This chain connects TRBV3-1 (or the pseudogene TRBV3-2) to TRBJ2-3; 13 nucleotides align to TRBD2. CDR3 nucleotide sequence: TGTGCCAGCAGCGTCCCTACTAGCGGGGGGGCCGGTACGCAGTATTTT. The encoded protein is CASSVPTSGGAGTQYF.